One sample yielded the 6 T cell receptor beta chains listed below, sequenced in a study of blood T cells in healthy people across ages. Primed by a sample-barcoded 5' primer and a J-beta primer mix, a second PCR proceeded for about 6 to 11 cycles. TCRdb processed the 5' RACE reads anew with MiXCR; each CDR3 protein has one entry. The repertoire holds 450,000 to 700,000 distinct CDR3 sequences, with 25% to 30% as singletons. The sequenced sample was blood. The receptors shown here come from a woman aged 70 to 79 in good health.

This clonotype was observed many times. The chain recombines TRBV4-2 with TRBJ2-5; D is uncertain. Per germline, CDR1 LGHNA and CDR2 YNFKEQ. Trimming removed 0 bases at V and 2 bases at J, with 13 bases between. There are 16 residues in the CDR3. The DNA for the CDR3 is TGTGCCAGCAGCCAAGAATCGCGCCAAGCGCAAGAGACCCAGTACTTC. Translating gives CASSQESRQAQETQYF.

This clonotype was counted between two and nine times. The V and J genes are TRBV4-2 and TRBJ2-7; 7 nucleotides agree with TRBD2. The CDR3 has 14 amino acids. Germline assignment: CDR1 LGHNA and CDR2 YNFKEQ. V lost 4 bases to trimming and J lost 4 bases; unmatched junction nucleotides: 7. The CDR3 loop is CASSLAGLVYEQYF. The CDR3 DNA reads TGTGCCAGCAGCCTCGCTGGACTAGTTTACGAGCAGTACTTC.

This clonotype showed up just a few times. The chain couples TRBV28 to TRBJ1-2, with 8 positions matching TRBD1. Germline-derived CDR1 and CDR2 are MDHEN and SYDVKM. The junction had 4 bases not matched to a gene; V was cut back by 6 bases and J by 4 bases. The CDR3 length is 13 residues. The CDR3 nucleotides are TGTGCCAGCAGCCAGGGGGCGGCCTATGGCTACACCTTC. Residues: CASSQGAAYGYTF.

The J gene is TRBJ2-1, the V gene TRBV11-2, with 12 positions matching TRBD2. The ends lost 4 bases at V and 1 base at J; junction bases unmatched: 11. The CDR3 sequence is 19 residues long. Germline-derived CDR1 and CDR2 are SGHAT and FQNNGV. The CDR3 coding sequence is TGTGCCAGCAGCTCAACCGGTGGGGGGACTAGCGGGTCCTACAATGAGCAGTTCTTC. Translation gives CASSSTGGGTSGSYNEQFF.

The chain is built from TRBV28 and TRBJ2-2; either TRBD1 or TRBD2 may fit D (6 bases each). CDR3 length equals 15 residues. Germline CDR1 is MDHEN and CDR2 is SYDVKM. Trimming took off 2 bases at V and 7 bases at J, with 14 bases between the two ends. CDR3 sequence (DNA): TGTGCCAGCAGTTTAGGGGGGCAGGGCGACGGGGAGCTGTTTTTT. This encodes CASSLGGQGDGELFF.

Many counts were recorded for this clonotype. CDR3 DNA sequence: TGTGCCAGCAGCCTTAATAGGGAGACCCAGTACTTC. Protein product: CASSLNRETQYF. J is TRBJ2-5 and V is TRBV25-1; no definite D call. The length of the CDR3 is 12 residues. The ends were cut back, 6 bases at V and 5 bases at J, with 10 bases in the middle. Germline CDR1 is MGHDK and CDR2 is SYGVNS.